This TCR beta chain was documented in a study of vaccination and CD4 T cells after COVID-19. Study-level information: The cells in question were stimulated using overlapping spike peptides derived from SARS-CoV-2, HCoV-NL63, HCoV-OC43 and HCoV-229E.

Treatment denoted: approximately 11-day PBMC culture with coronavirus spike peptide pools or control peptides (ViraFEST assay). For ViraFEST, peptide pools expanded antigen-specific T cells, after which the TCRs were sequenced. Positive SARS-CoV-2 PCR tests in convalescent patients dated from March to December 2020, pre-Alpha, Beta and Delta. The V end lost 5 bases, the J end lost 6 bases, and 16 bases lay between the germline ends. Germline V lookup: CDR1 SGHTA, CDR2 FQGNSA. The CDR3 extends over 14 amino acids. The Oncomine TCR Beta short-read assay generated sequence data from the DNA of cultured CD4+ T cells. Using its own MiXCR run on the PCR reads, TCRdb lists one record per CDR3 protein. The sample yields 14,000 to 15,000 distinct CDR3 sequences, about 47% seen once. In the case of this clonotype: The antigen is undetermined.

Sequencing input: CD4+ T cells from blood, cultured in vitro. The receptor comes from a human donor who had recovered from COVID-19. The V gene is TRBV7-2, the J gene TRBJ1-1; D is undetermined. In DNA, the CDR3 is TGTGCCAGCAGCCAATCAGAAGGGTTTGCTGAAGCTTTCTTT. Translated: CASSQSEGFAEAFF.